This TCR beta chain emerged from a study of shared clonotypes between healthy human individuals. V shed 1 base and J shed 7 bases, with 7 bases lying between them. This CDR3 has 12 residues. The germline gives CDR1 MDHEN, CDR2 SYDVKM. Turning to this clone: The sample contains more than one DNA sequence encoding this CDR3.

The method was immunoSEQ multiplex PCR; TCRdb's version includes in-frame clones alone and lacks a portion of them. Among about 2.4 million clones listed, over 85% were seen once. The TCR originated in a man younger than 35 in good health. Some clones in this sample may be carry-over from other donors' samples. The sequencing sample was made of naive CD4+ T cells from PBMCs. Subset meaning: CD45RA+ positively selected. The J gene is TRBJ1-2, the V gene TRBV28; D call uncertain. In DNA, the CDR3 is TGTGCCAGCAGTTTATATGGGGTTGGCTACACCTTC. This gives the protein CASSLYGVGYTF.